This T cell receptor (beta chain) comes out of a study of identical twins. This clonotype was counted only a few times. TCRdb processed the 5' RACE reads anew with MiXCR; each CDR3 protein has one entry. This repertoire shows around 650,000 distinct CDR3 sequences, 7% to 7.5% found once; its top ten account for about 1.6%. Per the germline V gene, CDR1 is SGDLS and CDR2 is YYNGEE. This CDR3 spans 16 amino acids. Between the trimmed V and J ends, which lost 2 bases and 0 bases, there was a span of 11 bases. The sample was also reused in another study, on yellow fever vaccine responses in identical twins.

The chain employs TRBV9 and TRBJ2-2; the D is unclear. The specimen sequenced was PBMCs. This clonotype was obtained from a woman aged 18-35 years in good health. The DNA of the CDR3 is TGTGCCAGCAGCGTCAGTTACTACGCGAACACCGGGGAGCTGTTTTTT. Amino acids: CASSVSYYANTGELFF.